The 16 T cell receptor beta chains reported below all come from one sample, sequenced in a study of identical twins. TCRdb passed the 5' RACE reads through MiXCR, listing each CDR3 protein once. This table holds 300,000 to 400,000 distinct CDR3 sequences, 9% to 15% found once. The sample also formed part of further work on yellow fever vaccine responses in identical twins.

The source material was CD8+ T cells sorted from blood. The receptors come from a woman aged 18-30 years in good health.

This clonotype was counted a few times. The J gene is TRBJ2-7, the V gene TRBV21-1. TRBV21-1 is an annotated pseudogene. The CDR3 is made up of 15 amino acids. The CDR3, as DNA: TGTGCCAGCAGCAACCTCAGGGAGGCACCATACGAGCAGTACTTC. Protein: CASSNLREAPYEQYF.

In its sample, this clonotype was seen a few times. The rearrangement uses TRBV19 and TRBJ2-7; D unresolved. Trimming pared 3 bases from V and 3 bases from J, leaving 18 bases between. In germline, CDR1 is LNHDA, CDR2 SQIVND (reference sequence). The CDR3 totals 16 residues. The CDR3 DNA is TGTGCCAGTAGTATTGCCCGATGTGAGGTTCGCTACGAGCAGTACGTC. Translation: CASSIARCEVRYEQYV.

This clonotype has only a few counts. The J gene is TRBJ2-4, the V gene TRBV5-1; possible D gene TRBD2, 5 bases. Trimming stripped 2 bases from V and 8 bases from J, with 17 bases between. Germline CDR1 is SGHRS and CDR2 is YFSETQ. The CDR3 extends over 15 amino acids. In DNA, the CDR3 is TGCGCCAGCAGCTTTTACGGTCCCGGGGTGGACATTCAGTACTTC. Its protein is CASSFYGPGVDIQYF.

This clonotype was counted between two and nine times. The CDR3 DNA reads TGTGCCAGCAGCTTTGGTCCCTCCGGCTCCTACGAGCAGTACTTC. It specifies CASSFGPSGSYEQYF. The chain has TRBV7-7 and TRBJ2-7; D remains ambiguous. V was clipped by 3 bases and J by 0 bases, with 12 bases between them. Per germline, CDR1 SSHAT and CDR2 FNYEAQ (reference sequence). This CDR3 has 15 amino acids.

The chain uses TRBV7-6 and TRBJ2-1; 8 bases agree with TRBD1. The V and J ends lost 5 bases and 4 bases, in that order; junction bases with no gene match: 16. There are 18 residues in the CDR3. Germline CDR1 is SGHVS and CDR2 is FNYEAQ. The CDR3 coding sequence is TGTGCCAGCAGCCAAGACAGGGGCCCGGGGAGGATTTACAATGAGCAGTTCTTC. Residues: CASSQDRGPGRIYNEQFF.

This clonotype was detected ten times or more. The chain uses TRBV27 and TRBJ2-7; D is undetermined. Germline lookup yields CDR1 MNHEY and CDR2 SMNVEV (reference sequence). The CDR3 sequence is 14 residues long. V lost 3 bases to trimming and J lost 5 bases, with 14 bases between them. The CDR3: CASSFLGAVDEQYF. The CDR3 DNA reads as TGTGCCAGCAGTTTCCTCGGTGCTGTGGACGAGCAGTACTTC.

This clonotype showed up just a few times. The V call is TRBV27, the J call TRBJ2-1; 15 bases line up with TRBD2. Trimming removed 4 bases from V and 8 bases from J; junction bases left unmatched: 9. From germline, CDR1 is MNHEY and CDR2 SMNVEV (reference sequence). CDR3 length: 17 residues. CDR3 amino acids: CASSSRTSGRVPDEQFF. CDR3 coding DNA: TGTGCCAGCAGTTCCAGGACTAGCGGGAGGGTACCTGATGAGCAGTTCTTC.

The chain couples TRBV6-5 to TRBJ1-6, with 9 bases aligning to TRBD1. Germline-derived CDR1 and CDR2 are MNHEY and SVGAGI. CDR3 length equals 15 residues. The junction had 4 bases not matched to a gene; V was cut back by 0 bases and J by 10 bases. Here the CDR3 DNA reads TGTGCCAGCAGTTACTCCCCGACAGGGGGATCACCCCTCCACTTT. Translated: CASSYSPTGGSPLHF.

V and J are TRBV11-2 and TRBJ2-7; D might be TRBD2 (5 bases). CDR1 and CDR2 from the germline V gene are SGHAT and FQNNGV. This CDR3 has 13 amino acids. DNA for the CDR3: TGTACCAGCAGCCTAGGCGGGCTAAGCGGGCAGTACGTC. This codes for CTSSLGGLSGQYV.

This clonotype appeared a few times. The V call is TRBV15, the J call TRBJ1-4, with TRBD1 matching 8 bases. Unmatched junction bases numbered 5, after V lost 5 bases and J lost 3 bases. The CDR3 extends over 15 amino acids. Germline CDR1 is LNHNV and CDR2 is YYDKDF (reference sequence). As DNA, the CDR3 is TGTGCCACCAGCTCACACAGGGGGGCTAATGAAAAACTGTTTTTT. It specifies CATSSHRGANEKLFF.

The chain has TRBV1 and TRBJ1-5; the tabulated D call, TRBD1, remains unverified against the DNA. TRBV1 is classified as a pseudogene. The CDR3 consists of 15 residues. CDR3 DNA sequence: TGCACCAGCATCCGAGTAGGGGACCTTTGGCAGCCCCAGCATTTT. Protein product: CTSIRVGDLWQPQHF.

V usage is TRBV6-5 and J usage is TRBJ2-1; 10 nucleotides match TRBD2. This CDR3 contains 13 residues. Unmatched junction bases numbered 10, after V lost 5 bases and J lost 15 bases. The V gene's germline CDR1 is MNHEY and CDR2 SVGAGI. The CDR3 DNA follows: TGTGCCAGCAGTAACGTGCTAGCGGGAGTATCGTTCTTC. As protein: CASSNVLAGVSFF.

In this sample, this clonotype turned up a few times. The genes are TRBV29-1 and TRBJ1-2, with D perhaps TRBD1 (6 bases). Germline V gene data show CDR1 as SQVTM and CDR2 as ANQGSEA. The CDR3 length is 14 residues. Trimming stripped 6 bases from V and 5 bases from J, with 19 bases between. The CDR3 sequence: CSVVGGHSDYGYTF. Here the CDR3 DNA reads TGCAGCGTGGTGGGGGGACATAGCGATTATGGCTACACCTTC.

This clonotype has just a few counts. The gene calls are TRBV6-1 and TRBJ2-7, with unresolved D. The CDR3 length is 14 residues. Trimming pared 2 bases from V and 3 bases from J, leaving 11 bases between. Germline V gene lookup returns CDR1 MNHNS and CDR2 SASEGT. In DNA form, the CDR3 reads TGTGCCAGCAGTGAAATTGGCGTCAACTACGAGCAGTACTTC. It yields the protein CASSEIGVNYEQYF.

This clonotype appeared a few times. The chain recombines TRBV13 with TRBJ2-1; D not resolved. CDR3 length: 15 amino acids. CDR1 PRHDT and CDR2 FYEKMQ come from the germline V gene (reference sequence). The V and J ends lost 5 bases and 2 bases respectively, with 13 bases between them. Here the CDR3 reads CASSPPLGPYNEQFF. The CDR3 nucleotides read TGTGCCAGCAGCCCCCCCCTCGGACCCTACAATGAGCAGTTCTTC.

The chain links TRBV6-1 to TRBJ1-2, with a weak D call TRBD1 (6 bases). The CDR3 consists of 15 residues. The germline gives CDR1 MNHNS, CDR2 SASEGT. V lost 3 bases and J lost 4, with 15 bases in between. The CDR3 is CASSDLTGFPYGYTF. The CDR3 nucleotides are TGTGCCAGCAGTGATCTTACAGGGTTCCCCTATGGCTACACCTTC.